Listed below are T cell receptor beta chains from one sample, sequenced in a study of T-cell memory formation after mild COVID-19. TCRdb recomputed calls from the 5' RACE reads with MiXCR, one row per CDR3 protein. The sample comprises about 350,000 distinct CDR3 sequences, 20% to 25% of which are singletons, and around 20% rests with the top ten. The material sequenced was PBMCs or a T cell subset sorted from them (not recorded which). These receptors were obtained from a man between 18 and 29 years old who had mild COVID-19 (a few samples of this study predate the infection). Cell type and time point are not known. Each CDR3 is given with its conserved first and last residue. Fields, in order: clone size, V gene, J gene, D gene, CDR3 protein, CDR3 DNA. The D gene is left open where the match is weak. Rows may omit the clone size; those that give it use once, few, many or a size class.

abundance: .; v_gene: TRBV18; j_gene: TRBJ2-5; d_gene: .; CDR3aa: CASSPRAPGGETQYF; CDR3nt: TGTGCCAGCTCACCACGGGCACCCGGCGGAGAGACCCAGTACTTC
abundance: few; v_gene: TRBV15; j_gene: TRBJ1-2; d_gene: TRBD1; CDR3aa: CATSRDLGTRQGGHGYTF; CDR3nt: TGTGCCACCAGCAGAGATCTTGGAACTCGACAGGGTGGTCATGGCTACACCTTC
abundance: few; v_gene: TRBV5-1; j_gene: TRBJ2-3; d_gene: TRBD2; CDR3aa: CASSLEARGDTDTQYF; CDR3nt: TGCGCCAGCAGCTTGGAAGCGCGGGGGGACACAGATACGCAGTATTTT
abundance: few; v_gene: TRBV7-2; j_gene: TRBJ1-6; d_gene: .; CDR3aa: CASSLSQVALHF; CDR3nt: TGTGCCAGCAGCTTATCCCAGGTGGCCCTCCACTTT
abundance: few; v_gene: TRBV4-3; j_gene: TRBJ2-4; d_gene: .; CDR3aa: CASSQTDGNIQYF; CDR3nt: TGCGCCAGCAGCCAAACAGACGGAAACATTCAGTACTTC
abundance: .; v_gene: TRBV24-1; j_gene: TRBJ2-1; d_gene: .; CDR3aa: CATSDLKLRDGYNEQFF; CDR3nt: TGTGCCACCAGTGATTTAAAGTTGCGGGACGGCTACAATGAGCAGTTCTTC
abundance: few; v_gene: TRBV6-6; j_gene: TRBJ1-1; d_gene: .; CDR3aa: CASSWGRELNTEAFF; CDR3nt: TGTGCCAGCAGTTGGGGGCGGGAACTGAACACTGAAGCTTTCTTT
abundance: .; v_gene: TRBV18; j_gene: TRBJ2-2; d_gene: .; CDR3aa: CASSLQEELFF; CDR3nt: TGTGCCAGCTCGCTACAGGAGGAGCTGTTTTTT
abundance: few; v_gene: TRBV25-1; j_gene: TRBJ2-1; d_gene: TRBD2; CDR3aa: CASGLAGGDEQFF; CDR3nt: TGTGCCAGCGGACTAGCGGGTGGGGATGAGCAGTTCTTC
abundance: .; v_gene: TRBV6-1; j_gene: TRBJ1-6; d_gene: .; CDR3aa: CASTPTGGSVSPLHF; CDR3nt: TGTGCCAGCACCCCGACGGGGGGTTCGGTTTCACCCCTCCACTTT
abundance: few; v_gene: TRBV5-1; j_gene: TRBJ1-1; d_gene: .; CDR3aa: CASSDLTGEEAFF; CDR3nt: TGCGCCAGCAGCGACTTGACAGGTGAGGAAGCTTTCTTT
abundance: .; v_gene: TRBV18; j_gene: TRBJ2-6; d_gene: TRBD2; CDR3aa: CASSPLAGSSGANVLTF; CDR3nt: TGTGCCAGCTCACCTCTAGCGGGAAGCTCTGGGGCCAACGTCCTGACTTTC
abundance: few; v_gene: TRBV7-6; j_gene: TRBJ1-2; d_gene: .; CDR3aa: CASSSTGTPKGYGYTF; CDR3nt: TGTGCCAGCAGCTCTACCGGGACACCCAAGGGCTATGGCTACACCTTC
abundance: few; v_gene: TRBV28; j_gene: TRBJ1-1; d_gene: .; CDR3aa: CATARGGDTEAFF; CDR3nt: TGTGCCACCGCCCGGGGAGGGGACACTGAAGCTTTCTTT
abundance: few; v_gene: TRBV24-1; j_gene: TRBJ1-2; d_gene: TRBD1; CDR3aa: CATSDWTGDYGYTF; CDR3nt: TGTGCCACCAGTGATTGGACAGGGGACTATGGCTACACCTTC
abundance: few; v_gene: TRBV5-1; j_gene: TRBJ2-1; d_gene: TRBD1; CDR3aa: CASSSPAGGKNEQFF; CDR3nt: TGCGCCAGCAGCTCCCCCGCAGGGGGCAAGAATGAGCAGTTCTTC
abundance: many; v_gene: TRBV12-3/TRBV12-4; j_gene: TRBJ2-3; d_gene: .; CDR3aa: CASSLSRVETDTQYF; CDR3nt: TGTGCCAGCAGTTTAAGCAGGGTTGAGACAGATACGCAGTATTTT